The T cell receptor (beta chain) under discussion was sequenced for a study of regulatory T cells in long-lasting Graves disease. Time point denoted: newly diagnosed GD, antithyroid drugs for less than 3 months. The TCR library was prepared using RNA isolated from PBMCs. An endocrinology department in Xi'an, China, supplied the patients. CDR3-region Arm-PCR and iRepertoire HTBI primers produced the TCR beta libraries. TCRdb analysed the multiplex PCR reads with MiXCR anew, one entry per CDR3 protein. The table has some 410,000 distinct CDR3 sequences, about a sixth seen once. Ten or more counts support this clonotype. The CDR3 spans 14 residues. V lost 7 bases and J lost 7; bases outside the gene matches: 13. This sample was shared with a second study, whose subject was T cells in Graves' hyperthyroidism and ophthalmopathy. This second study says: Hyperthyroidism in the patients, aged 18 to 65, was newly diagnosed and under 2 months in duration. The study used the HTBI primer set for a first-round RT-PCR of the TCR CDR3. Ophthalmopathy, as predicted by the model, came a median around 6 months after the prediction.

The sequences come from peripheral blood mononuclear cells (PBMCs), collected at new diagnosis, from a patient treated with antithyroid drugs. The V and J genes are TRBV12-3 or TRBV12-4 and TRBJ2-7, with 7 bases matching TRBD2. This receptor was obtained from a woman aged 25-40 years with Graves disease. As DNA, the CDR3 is TGTGCCAGCACCGCGGGAGCCGGTCTAGTAGAGCAGTACTTC. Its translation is CASTAGAGLVEQYF.